These 14 T cell receptor beta chains were sequenced from one sample in a study of beta chain features in type 1 diabetes. Sequencing targeted expressed TCRB transcripts, as all isolated RNA had been reverse transcribed. Using immunoSEQ multiplex PCR, the repertoire was profiled, and TCRdb retains in-frame clones only, with some absent. The profile covers around 250,000 clones, with approximately 70% appearing a single time and approximately 0.053% taken by the ten largest. Sequenced input: naive CD4+ T cells from blood. The receptors derive from a man aged 25 to 45 in good health.

This chain connects TRBV30 to TRBJ1-1; tentative D call: TRBD1 (5 bases). The CDR3 contains 14 residues. Trimming took off 7 bases at V and 0 bases at J, with 15 bases between the two ends. Germline V lookup: CDR1 GTSNPN, CDR2 SVGIG (reference sequence). DNA for the CDR3: TGTGCCTTAAGGACAAGACCGGTGAACACTGAAGCTTTCTTT. Translating it yields CALRTRPVNTEAFF.

Details on this clone: This sample also contains other DNA sequences that code for the same CDR3. This sequence joins TRBV4-1 and TRBJ2-5; 11 bases agree with TRBD2. The CDR3 sequence is 14 residues long. Losses at the gene ends were 6 bases for V and 2 bases for J; bases not matched to a gene: 2. Germline assignment: CDR1 MGHRA and CDR2 YSYEKL. For the CDR3, the DNA is TGCGCCAGCAGTCGACTAGCGGGACAAGAGACCCAGTACTTC. It translates to CASSRLAGQETQYF.

This sequence joins TRBV9 and TRBJ2-7, with D perhaps matching TRBD1 or TRBD2 (5 bases each). CDR1 is SGDLS and CDR2 is YYNGEE in the germline V gene. There are 15 residues in the CDR3. Trimming shortened V by 4 bases and J by 3 bases, and 17 bases separated the two germline ends. The CDR3 sequence: CASSRLPGPYYEQYF. In nucleotides, the CDR3 is TGTGCCAGCAGCCGACTACCGGGGCCGTACTACGAGCAGTACTTC.

This rearrangement joins TRBV25-1 to TRBJ2-1, with TRBD1 matching over 7 bases. This CDR3 has 12 amino acids. Germline V lookup: CDR1 MGHDK, CDR2 SYGVNS. Trimming at V came to 4 bases and at J to 14 bases, leaving 8 bases not matched to a gene. CDR3 sequence reads: CASSGWTGREFF. For the CDR3, the DNA is TGTGCCAGCAGTGGGTGGACAGGAAGAGAGTTCTTC.

This chain uses TRBV10-3 with TRBJ2-3; TRBD2 matches 13 bases. The trim removed 6 bases at V and 5 bases at J, leaving 5 bases unmatched. CDR1 and CDR2 from the germline V gene are ENHRY and SYGVKD. The CDR3 length is 15 residues. In DNA form, the CDR3 reads TGTGCCATCAGGCCGGGACTAGCGGGGCAAGATACGCAGTATTTT. Translated, it gives CAIRPGLAGQDTQYF.

V is TRBV25-1 and J is TRBJ1-2, with D possibly TRBD1 on 6 matching bases. This CDR3 is built from 15 residues. Deletions cut 3 bases from V and 1 base from J, with 12 bases between. Germline assignment: CDR1 MGHDK and CDR2 SYGVNS. The CDR3 region is CASSDDRRNNYGYTF. CDR3 DNA: TGTGCCAGCAGTGATGACAGGAGAAATAACTATGGCTACACCTTC.

This clone occurred a few times. The rearrangement links TRBV5-1 to TRBJ2-1; no firm D call. Germline V gives CDR1 SGHRS, CDR2 YFSETQ. The CDR3 has 11 residues. V lost 4 bases, J lost 8 bases, and 7 bases lay in between. The CDR3 coding sequence is TGCGCCAGCAGCGCCGACCATGAGCAGTTCTTC. Translation: CASSADHEQFF.

Comment on this clone: This CDR3 is also generated by other DNA sequences in the sample. This chain connects TRBV20-1 to TRBJ2-7, with D perhaps matching TRBD2 (5 bases). The length of the CDR3 is 11 residues. Germline lookup yields CDR1 DFQATT and CDR2 SNEGSKA (reference sequence). Trimming took 6 bases from V and 1 from J, leaving 7 bases between them. CDR3 nucleotide sequence: TGCAGTGCCAGGACTTCCTACGAGCAGTACTTC. Protein sequence: CSARTSYEQYF.

The chain is built from TRBV4-3 and TRBJ2-1, with 7 nucleotides matching TRBD1. Germline-derived CDR1 and CDR2 are LGHNA and YSLEER. V was clipped by 2 bases and J by 11 bases; unmatched bases: 9. CDR3 length equals 14 residues. The CDR3 loop reads CASSQHRDSQKQFF. The CDR3 DNA reads as TGCGCCAGCAGCCAACACCGGGACAGCCAAAAGCAGTTCTTC.

This clone has only a few counts. V usage is TRBV5-1 and J usage is TRBJ2-3; weak D call: TRBD2 (6 bases). There are 14 residues in the CDR3. Per the germline V gene, CDR1 is SGHRS and CDR2 is YFSETQ. Trimming took 4 bases from V and 4 from J, leaving 13 bases between them. CDR3 in amino acids: CASSLGLAADTQYF. The CDR3 bases are TGCGCCAGCAGCCTGGGTTTAGCGGCAGATACGCAGTATTTT.

The V gene is TRBV5-4, the J gene TRBJ2-1, with D tentatively TRBD1 (6 bases). V lost 0 bases, J lost 9 bases, and 10 bases lay in between. The CDR3 runs 13 residues. Germline CDR1 reads SGHNT; CDR2 reads YYREEE (reference sequence). The CDR3 coding sequence is TGTGCCAGCAGCTTGGTACAGGGCGGTGAGCAGTTCTTC. Translating gives CASSLVQGGEQFF. Using reference TRBV5-4 and TRBJ2-1 for the parts outside the CDR3, the full variable domain is ETGVTQSPTHLIKTRGQQVTLRCSSQSGHNTVSWYQQALGQGPQFIFQYYREEENGRGNFPPRFSGLQFPNYSSELNVNALELDDSALYLCASSLVQGGEQFFGPGTRLTVL.

CDR3 bases: TGTGCCAGCAGCGTGGCCCACTGGAGCACAGATACGCAGTATTTT. Translation: CASSVAHWSTDTQYF. The chain combines TRBV9 with TRBJ2-3; the D is unclear. This CDR3 has 15 residues. V gave up 2 bases and J gave up 0 bases, with 10 bases separating them. The germline gives CDR1 SGDLS, CDR2 YYNGEE.

This clone was seen more than once but under ten times. The chain joins TRBV7-2 to TRBJ1-6; 7 positions agree with TRBD1. The CDR3 has 15 amino acids. Germline V gene lookup returns CDR1 SGHTA and CDR2 FQGNSA. Germline trimming cut 1 base from V and 6 bases from J; bases unmatched to any gene: 3. Here the CDR3 DNA reads TGTGCCAGCAGCTTAGACAGGGGTGTTAATTCACCCCTCCACTTT. It translates to CASSLDRGVNSPLHF.

The V gene is TRBV29-1, the J gene TRBJ1-2, with 8 bases lining up with TRBD1. This CDR3 is built from 12 residues. Germline loops: CDR1 SQVTM, CDR2 ANQGSEA. Trimming removed 5 bases from V and 3 bases from J; junction bases left unmatched: 2. The DNA for the CDR3 is TGCAGCGTTTCACAGGGGGACTATGGCTACACCTTC. It encodes CSVSQGDYGYTF.